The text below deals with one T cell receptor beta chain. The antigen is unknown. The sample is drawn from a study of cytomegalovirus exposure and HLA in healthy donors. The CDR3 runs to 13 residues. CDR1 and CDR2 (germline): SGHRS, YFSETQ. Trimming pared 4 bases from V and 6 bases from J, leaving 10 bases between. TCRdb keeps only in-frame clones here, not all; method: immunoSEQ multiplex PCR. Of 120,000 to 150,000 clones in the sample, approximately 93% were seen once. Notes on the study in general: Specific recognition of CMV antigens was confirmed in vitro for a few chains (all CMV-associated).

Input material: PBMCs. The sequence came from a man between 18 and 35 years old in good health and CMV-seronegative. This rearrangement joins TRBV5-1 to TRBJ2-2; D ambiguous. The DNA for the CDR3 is TGCGCCAGCAGCGAAGAGGTCCCCGGGGAGCTGTTTTTT. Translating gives CASSEEVPGELFF.